This paragraph covers one T cell receptor beta chain sequence. Other DNA sequences in the sample encode the same CDR3. The sample belongs to a study of OX40 agonist ivuxolimab in advanced cancers. Sequencing used immunoSEQ multiplex PCR; TCRdb keeps in-frame clones, though not all of them. The data hold fewer than 50,000 clones, with 82% observed a single time. This TCR was recovered from an adult with an advanced solid tumor such as melanoma, head and neck, liver or kidney cancer. The starting material was CD4+ or CD8+ T cells sorted from blood, obtained in a trial of the OX40 agonist ivuxolimab.

This CDR3 reads CASSEKRQGYEQYF. The CDR3 bases are TGTGCCAGCAGTGAAAAGAGACAGGGCTACGAGCAGTACTTC. This rearrangement joins TRBV6-1 to TRBJ2-7; 7 bases agree with TRBD1. The CDR3 runs to 14 residues. CDR1 MNHNS and CDR2 SASEGT come from the germline V gene. V shed 2 bases and J 3 bases; nucleotides not matched to a gene: 4.